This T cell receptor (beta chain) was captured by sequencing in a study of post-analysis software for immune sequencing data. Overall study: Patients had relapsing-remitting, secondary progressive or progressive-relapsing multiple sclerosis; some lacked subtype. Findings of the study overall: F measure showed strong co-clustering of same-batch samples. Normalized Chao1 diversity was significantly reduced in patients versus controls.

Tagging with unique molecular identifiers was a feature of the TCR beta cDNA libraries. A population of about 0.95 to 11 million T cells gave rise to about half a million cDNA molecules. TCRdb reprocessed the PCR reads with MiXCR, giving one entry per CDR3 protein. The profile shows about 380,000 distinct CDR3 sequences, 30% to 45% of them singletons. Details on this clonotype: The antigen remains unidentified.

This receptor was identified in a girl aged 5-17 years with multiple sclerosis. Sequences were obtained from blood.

DNA for the CDR3: TGTGCCAGCAGTTACCTAGCGGGGGGCCCGGAGACCCAGTACTTC. Translated, it gives CASSYLAGGPETQYF. The chain combines TRBV6-5 with TRBJ2-5; 11 positions agree with TRBD2. From germline, CDR1 is MNHEY and CDR2 SVGAGI. This CDR3 has 15 residues. The V and J ends lost 2 bases and 5 bases, in that order; junction bases with no gene match: 4.